The 27 T cell receptor beta chains listed next were all sequenced from one sample in a study of blood T cell repertoires in COVID-19. The table came from immunoSEQ multiplex PCR; TCRdb's copy has only in-frame clones and leaves some out. The sample records some 360,000 clones, about 89% being singletons. Sequenced: peripheral blood. Receptor source: a woman in her sixties with COVID-19, enrolled during active disease.

This rearrangement joins TRBV3-1 (or the pseudogene TRBV3-2) to TRBJ2-3; TRBD1 might be the D (5 bases). V lost 6 bases and J 5 bases, leaving 12 bases between the germline ends. Germline V gene lookup returns CDR1 LGHDT and CDR2 YNNKEL (reference sequence). The CDR3 loop spans 13 amino acids. CDR3 sequence: CASRRGTGDTQYF. The CDR3 region has the DNA TGTGCCAGCAGAAGGGGTACAGGAGATACGCAGTATTTT.

This chain joins TRBV3-1 (or the pseudogene TRBV3-2) and TRBJ2-2; D is possibly TRBD1 (5 bases). The germline V and J ends were trimmed by 0 bases and 7 bases, with 12 bases remaining between them. The germline gives CDR1 LGHDT, CDR2 YNNKEL (reference sequence). The CDR3 has 15 amino acids. The chain's CDR3 is CASSQDNRMLGELFF. CDR3 DNA: TGTGCCAGCAGCCAAGATAACAGGATGCTCGGGGAGCTGTTTTTT.

This clone was recorded once. CDR3 in DNA: TGTGCCAGCTCACCACGTGGGAGGAGAGATAATTCACCCCTCCACTTT. This translates into CASSPRGRRDNSPLHF. The chain recombines TRBV18 with TRBJ1-6; D not certain. CDR1 is KGHSH, CDR2 LQKENI, per germline. The CDR3 is 16 residues long. The V and J ends lost 1 base and 5 bases respectively, with 12 bases between them.

A single count supports this clone. The CDR3 nucleotides read TGCGCCAGCAGCTTGGGATACACCCCCGGCACAGATACGCAGTATTTT. Translated: CASSLGYTPGTDTQYF. The chain carries TRBV5-1 and TRBJ2-3; D unclear. Per germline, CDR1 SGHRS and CDR2 YFSETQ. This CDR3 is built from 16 residues. With 0 bases removed from V and 1 base from J, the gap between germline ends came to 12 bases.

This sequence joins TRBV15 and TRBJ2-7; D is uncertain. Germline V gene data show CDR1 as LNHNV and CDR2 as YYDKDF (reference sequence). There are 12 residues in the CDR3. V lost 6 bases and J lost 7, with 13 bases in between. Here the CDR3 DNA reads TGTGCCACCAGTCGCGGCGGCCCGGAGCAGTACTTC. This encodes CATSRGGPEQYF.

The chain combines TRBV20-1 with TRBJ2-3; weak D call: TRBD1 (5 bases). CDR1 is DFQATT, CDR2 SNEGSKA, per germline (reference sequence). This CDR3 contains 14 residues. The V gene lost 3 bases and the J gene lost 1 base, with 11 bases spanning the gap. The CDR3: CSASRGTGTDTQYF. The DNA for the CDR3 is TGCAGTGCTAGTAGGGGTACCGGCACAGATACGCAGTATTTT.

This chain links TRBV19 with TRBJ2-7, with a possible D match to TRBD1 (5 bases). The germline gives CDR1 LNHDA, CDR2 SQIVND (reference sequence). V lost 6 bases to trimming and J lost 3 bases, with 12 bases between them. This CDR3 contains 13 residues. CDR3 bases: TGTGCCAGTAGCTTAAAGGGGTTCTACGAGCAGTACTTC. This gives the protein CASSLKGFYEQYF.

This clone showed up many times. J is TRBJ2-1 and V is TRBV5-1; 16 nucleotides agree with TRBD2. Germline V gene sequence: CDR1 SGHRS, CDR2 YFSETQ. This CDR3 spans 19 amino acids. Trimming at V came to 2 bases and at J to 4 bases, leaving 9 bases not matched to a gene. CDR3 coding DNA: TGCGCCAGCAGCTTTAACGGGACTAGCGGGGGGGCCAGGTACAATGAGCAGTTCTTC. This sequence encodes CASSFNGTSGGARYNEQFF.

The chain recombines TRBV27 with TRBJ1-1; the match to TRBD1 covers 8 bases. J lost 0 bases, V lost 3 bases, and 3 bases had no gene match. CDR3 size: 15 residues. In germline, CDR1 is MNHEY, CDR2 SMNVEV (reference sequence). The CDR3 sequence: CASSLGQALNTEAFF. The CDR3 DNA sequence: TGTGCCAGCAGTTTGGGACAGGCCCTGAACACTGAAGCTTTCTTT.

The rearrangement uses TRBV5-1 and TRBJ2-3; 11 nucleotides line up with TRBD2. The CDR3 totals 19 residues. V dropped 4 bases and J dropped 5; count of bases not matched to a gene: 18. CDR1 and CDR2 from the germline V gene are SGHRS and YFSETQ. CDR3 residues: CASSPDPLAGGSAQDTQYF. The CDR3 DNA sequence: TGCGCCAGCAGCCCCGACCCGCTAGCGGGGGGCTCCGCACAAGATACGCAGTATTTT.

The chain combines TRBV9 with TRBJ2-3, with a possible D match to TRBD2 (7 bases). The CDR3 runs to 15 residues. Deletions cut 1 base from V and 6 bases from J, with 15 bases between. CDR1 is SGDLS and CDR2 is YYNGEE in the germline V gene. The CDR3 nucleotides read TGTGCCAGCAGCGTAATCGGGGGGCAAGTGGATACGCAGTATTTT. As protein: CASSVIGGQVDTQYF.

The gene calls are TRBV9 and TRBJ1-5; D unresolved. The CDR3 runs to 13 residues. Germline values: CDR1 SGDLS, CDR2 YYNGEE. Trimming took 3 bases from V and 3 from J, leaving 7 bases between them. The CDR3 is CASSETPNQPQHF. CDR3 sequence (DNA): TGTGCCAGCAGCGAGACTCCCAATCAGCCCCAGCATTTT.

Comment on this clone: Other DNA sequences in the sample encode the same CDR3. The genes are TRBV18 and TRBJ1-2; TRBD1 aligns across 9 bases. Germline V lookup: CDR1 KGHSH, CDR2 LQKENI. The V gene end was trimmed by 3 bases and the J gene end by 5 bases; junction bases not matched to a gene: 1. The CDR3 loop spans 13 amino acids. Here the CDR3 reads CASSPDRGYGYTF. Written as DNA, the CDR3 is TGTGCCAGCTCACCTGACAGGGGGTATGGCTACACCTTC.

The chain joins TRBV6-5 to TRBJ1-6, with 9 bases matching TRBD1. The CDR3 loop spans 16 amino acids. J was trimmed by 12 bases and V by 4 bases; bases with no gene match: 13. Germline assignment: CDR1 MNHEY and CDR2 SVGAGI. The CDR3, as DNA: TGTGCCAGCAGTTCCAACGCCGACAGGGGGAGTTTACCCCTCCACTTT. It encodes CASSSNADRGSLPLHF.

This clone occurred a few times. The chain links TRBV18 to TRBJ2-2; no clear D. Deletions cut 0 bases from V and 2 bases from J, with 7 bases between. CDR3 size: 15 residues. Germline V gives CDR1 KGHSH, CDR2 LQKENI. The DNA for the CDR3 is TGTGCCAGCTCACCACCGTCCCTCAACACCGGGGAGCTGTTTTTT. Its translation is CASSPPSLNTGELFF.

The chain combines TRBV7-9 with TRBJ1-6; D might be TRBD1 (6 bases). CDR1 SEHNR and CDR2 FQNEAQ come from the germline V gene (reference sequence). This CDR3 is built from 19 residues. With 5 bases removed from V and 4 bases from J, the gap between germline ends came to 24 bases. Here the CDR3 DNA reads TGTGCCAGCAGCCCCCTCGGGTCGGGGGGCAGAGGGTATAATTCACCCCTCCACTTT. Protein product: CASSPLGSGGRGYNSPLHF.

This clone showed up just once. This chain connects TRBV29-1 to TRBJ2-7; D remains unclear. The germline CDR1 and CDR2 sequences are SQVTM and ANQGSEA. V was pared by 3 bases and J by 3 bases, with 6 bases between. The CDR3 length is 11 residues. The CDR3: CSVDGLYEQYF. CDR3 coding DNA: TGCAGCGTTGATGGCCTCTACGAGCAGTACTTC.

The V and J genes are TRBV3-1 (or the pseudogene TRBV3-2) and TRBJ1-4; TRBD1 matches at 7 bases. J gave up 0 bases and V 4 bases, and 2 bases lay outside the gene matches. This CDR3 is built from 15 residues. The germline gives CDR1 LGHDT, CDR2 YNNKEL (reference sequence). CDR3 in amino acids: CASSPQGATNEKLFF. DNA of the CDR3: TGTGCCAGCAGCCCCCAGGGGGCAACTAATGAAAAACTGTTTTTT.

This chain joins TRBV25-1 and TRBJ2-5, with 14 positions matching TRBD2. The CDR3 loop spans 16 amino acids. From germline, CDR1 is MGHDK and CDR2 SYGVNS. The V and J ends lost 3 bases and 5 bases, in that order; junction bases with no gene match: 5. CDR3 nucleotides: TGTGCCAGCAGTGAGGGACTAGCGGGGGTTGGGGAGACCCAGTACTTC. Protein sequence: CASSEGLAGVGETQYF.

This chain uses TRBV19 with TRBJ1-2; D may be TRBD1 (6 bases). Germline V gives CDR1 LNHDA, CDR2 SQIVND (reference sequence). CDR3 length: 16 residues. Trimming took 1 base from V and 0 from J, leaving 12 bases between them. The CDR3 region has the DNA TGTGCCAGTAGTATAGTGGGGACACATTCTAACTATGGCTACACCTTC. This encodes CASSIVGTHSNYGYTF.

This chain links TRBV3-1 (or the pseudogene TRBV3-2) with TRBJ2-4; 8 bases align to TRBD2. Germline trimming cut 1 base from V and 0 bases from J; bases unmatched to any gene: 11. Germline V gives CDR1 LGHDT, CDR2 YNNKEL (reference sequence). The CDR3 spans 19 residues. The CDR3 nucleotides read TGTGCCAGCAGCCAAGTCGGGGGGGGCCGGAACCTAGCCAAAAACATTCAGTACTTC. Protein product: CASSQVGGGRNLAKNIQYF.

The chain couples TRBV19 to TRBJ1-1; TRBD1 agrees at 11 bases. The germline gives CDR1 LNHDA, CDR2 SQIVND (reference sequence). After removal of 6 bases from V and 4 bases from J, the junction contained 4 bases not matched to a gene. There are 14 residues in the CDR3. CDR3 nucleotides: TGTGCCAGTAGAACCGGGACAGGGGGCACTGAAGCTTTCTTT. Its translation is CASRTGTGGTEAFF.

This sequence joins TRBV27 and TRBJ2-7, with 7 positions matching TRBD1. The CDR3 extends over 14 amino acids. Germline loops: CDR1 MNHEY, CDR2 SMNVEV (reference sequence). Trimming removed 5 bases from V and 1 base from J; junction bases left unmatched: 5. The CDR3 loop is CASSKTGLSYEQYF. The CDR3, as DNA: TGTGCCAGCAGTAAGACAGGGTTATCCTACGAGCAGTACTTC.

The chain employs TRBV6-6 and TRBJ1-2; no clear D. The CDR3 spans 15 residues. Between the trimmed V and J ends, which lost 0 bases and 4 bases, there was a span of 12 bases. Looked up from germline, CDR1 is MNHNY and CDR2 is SVGAGI (reference sequence). CDR3 nucleotides: TGTGCCAGCAGTTACTCTGCAGGCCCTTCCTATGGCTACACCTTC. Translation gives CASSYSAGPSYGYTF.

The V and J genes are TRBV18 and TRBJ1-5; D unclear. The V gene's germline CDR1 is KGHSH and CDR2 LQKENI. CDR3 length: 14 amino acids. The V end lost 2 bases, the J end lost 0 bases, and 5 bases lay between the germline ends. CDR3 DNA sequence: TGTGCCAGCTCACCAAATCTTAGCAATCAGCCCCAGCATTTT. Its protein is CASSPNLSNQPQHF.

This clone occurred a few times. The genes are TRBV10-3 and TRBJ2-5; D gene unclear. CDR1 is ENHRY and CDR2 is SYGVKD in the germline V gene. V gave up 8 bases and J gave up 2 bases, with 12 bases separating them. The CDR3 extends over 13 amino acids. The CDR3 loop reads CAIRRQGQETQYF. As DNA, the CDR3 is TGTGCCATCCGTAGACAAGGACAAGAGACCCAGTACTTC.

V usage is TRBV30 and J usage is TRBJ1-2, with D possibly matching TRBD1 (6 bases). The CDR3 length is 12 residues. The V gene lost 4 bases and the J gene lost 5 bases, with 11 bases spanning the gap. Germline loops: CDR1 GTSNPN, CDR2 SVGIG (reference sequence). CDR3 nucleotide sequence: TGTGCCTGGAAAACGGACAGATATGGCTACACCTTC. Protein sequence: CAWKTDRYGYTF.